This TCR beta chain was identified in a study of blood T cell repertoires in COVID-19. The repertoire was sequenced with immunoSEQ multiplex PCR; TCRdb's copy has only in-frame clones and lacks some. The sample records about 42,000 clones, around 90% being singletons. The sample comprised peripheral blood. This TCR was recovered from a human donor in a cohort sampled during active COVID-19.

CDR3 DNA: TGTGCCAGCACCCTTGTGGGGGCCAGCTCCTACGAGCAGTACTTC. Translation: CASTLVGASSYEQYF. The genes are TRBV3-1 (or the pseudogene TRBV3-2) and TRBJ2-7, with D tentatively TRBD1 (6 bases). The germline V and J ends were trimmed by 7 bases and 0 bases, with 16 bases remaining between them. Germline lookup yields CDR1 LGHDT and CDR2 YNNKEL (reference sequence). The CDR3 loop spans 15 amino acids.